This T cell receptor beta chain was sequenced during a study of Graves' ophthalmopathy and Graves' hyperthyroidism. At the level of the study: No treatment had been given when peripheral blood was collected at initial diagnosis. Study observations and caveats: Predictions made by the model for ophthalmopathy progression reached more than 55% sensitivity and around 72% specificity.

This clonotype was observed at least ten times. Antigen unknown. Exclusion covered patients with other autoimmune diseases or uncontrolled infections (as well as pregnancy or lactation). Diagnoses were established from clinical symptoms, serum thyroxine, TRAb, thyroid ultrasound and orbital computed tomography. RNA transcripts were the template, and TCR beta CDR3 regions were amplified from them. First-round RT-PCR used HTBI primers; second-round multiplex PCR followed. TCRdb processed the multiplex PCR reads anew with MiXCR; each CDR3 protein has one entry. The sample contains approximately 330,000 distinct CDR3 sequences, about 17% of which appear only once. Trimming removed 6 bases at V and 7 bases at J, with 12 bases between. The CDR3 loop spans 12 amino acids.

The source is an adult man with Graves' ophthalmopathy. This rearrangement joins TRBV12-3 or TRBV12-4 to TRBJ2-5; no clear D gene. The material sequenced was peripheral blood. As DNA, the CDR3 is TGTGCCAGCAGCACCCCAATTGGGACCCAGTACTTC. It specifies CASSTPIGTQYF.